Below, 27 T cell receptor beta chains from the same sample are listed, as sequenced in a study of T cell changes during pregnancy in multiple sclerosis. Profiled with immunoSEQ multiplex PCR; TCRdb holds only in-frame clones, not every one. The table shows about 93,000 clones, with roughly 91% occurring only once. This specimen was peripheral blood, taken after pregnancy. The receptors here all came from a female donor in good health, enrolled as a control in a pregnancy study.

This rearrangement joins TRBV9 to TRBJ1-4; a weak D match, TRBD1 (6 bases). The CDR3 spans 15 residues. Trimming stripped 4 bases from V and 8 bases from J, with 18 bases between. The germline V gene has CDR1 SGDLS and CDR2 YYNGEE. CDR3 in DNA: TGTGCCAGCAGCCACGCACAGGGAGAGAACGAAAAACTGTTTTTT. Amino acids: CASSHAQGENEKLFF.

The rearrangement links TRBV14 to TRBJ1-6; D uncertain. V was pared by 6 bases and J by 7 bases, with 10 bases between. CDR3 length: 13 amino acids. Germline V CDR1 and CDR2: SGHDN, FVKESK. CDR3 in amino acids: CASSWTFNSPLHF. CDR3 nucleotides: TGTGCCAGCAGTTGGACTTTCAATTCACCCCTCCACTTT.

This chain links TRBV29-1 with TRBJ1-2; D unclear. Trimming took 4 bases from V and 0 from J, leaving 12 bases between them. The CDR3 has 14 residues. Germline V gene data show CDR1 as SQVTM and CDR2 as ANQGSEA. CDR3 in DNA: TGCAGCGTTGGGAGGAATTCCCCTAACTATGGCTACACCTTC. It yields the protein CSVGRNSPNYGYTF.

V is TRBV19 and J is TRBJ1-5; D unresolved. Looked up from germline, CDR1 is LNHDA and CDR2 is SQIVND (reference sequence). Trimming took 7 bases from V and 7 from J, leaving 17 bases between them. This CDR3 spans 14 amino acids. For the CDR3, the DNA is TGTGCCAGTAATGAAAGGACCGGAGGGCAGCCCCAGCATTTT. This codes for CASNERTGGQPQHF. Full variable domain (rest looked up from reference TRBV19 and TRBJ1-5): DGGITQSPKYLFRKEGQNVTLSCEQNLNHDAMYWYRQDPGQGLRLIYYSQIVNDFQKGDIAEGYSVSREKKESFPLTVTSAQKNPTAFYLCASNERTGGQPQHFGDGTRLSIL.

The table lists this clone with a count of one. The CDR3 here is CASGSPLVSDGYTF. The CDR3 DNA sequence: TGTGCTAGTGGTTCGCCCCTGGTTTCGGATGGCTACACCTTC. The chain is built from TRBV12-5 and TRBJ1-2; D is undetermined. The CDR3 consists of 14 residues. The germline gives CDR1 LGHNT, CDR2 FRNRAP. With 4 bases removed from V and 6 bases from J, the gap between germline ends came to 15 bases.

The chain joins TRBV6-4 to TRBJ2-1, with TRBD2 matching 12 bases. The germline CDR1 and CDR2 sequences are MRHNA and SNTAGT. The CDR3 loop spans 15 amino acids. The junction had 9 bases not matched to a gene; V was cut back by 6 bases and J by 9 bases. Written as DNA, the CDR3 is TGTGCCAGCAGCACTTCTAGCGGGGGGGCAATTGAGCAGTTCTTC. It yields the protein CASSTSSGGAIEQFF.

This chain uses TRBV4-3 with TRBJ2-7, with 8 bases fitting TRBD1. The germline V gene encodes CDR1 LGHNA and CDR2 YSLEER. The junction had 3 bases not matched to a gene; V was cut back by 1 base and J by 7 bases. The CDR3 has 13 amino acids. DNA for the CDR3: TGCGCCAGCAGCCAAGGGACAGGGAGGGAGCAGTACTTC. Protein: CASSQGTGREQYF.

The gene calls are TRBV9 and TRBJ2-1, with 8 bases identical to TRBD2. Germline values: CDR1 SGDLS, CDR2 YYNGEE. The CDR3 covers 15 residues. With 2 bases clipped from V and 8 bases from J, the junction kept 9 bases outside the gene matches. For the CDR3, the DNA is TGTGCCAGCAGCGTCAAGAGCGGGGGAGGTCATGAGCAGTTCTTC. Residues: CASSVKSGGGHEQFF.

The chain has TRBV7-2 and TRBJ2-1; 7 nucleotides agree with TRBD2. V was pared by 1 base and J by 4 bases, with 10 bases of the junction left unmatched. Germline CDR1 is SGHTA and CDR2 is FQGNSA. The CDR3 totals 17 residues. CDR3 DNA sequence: TGTGCCAGCAGCTTAGATCATCGAGCGGGGTGGTACAATGAGCAGTTCTTC. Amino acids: CASSLDHRAGWYNEQFF.

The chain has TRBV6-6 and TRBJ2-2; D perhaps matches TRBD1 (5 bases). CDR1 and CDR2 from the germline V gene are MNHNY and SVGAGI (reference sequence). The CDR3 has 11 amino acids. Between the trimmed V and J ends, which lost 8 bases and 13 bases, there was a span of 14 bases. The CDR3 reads CASEGAGVLFF. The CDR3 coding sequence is TGTGCCAGCGAAGGGGCAGGCGTGCTGTTTTTT.

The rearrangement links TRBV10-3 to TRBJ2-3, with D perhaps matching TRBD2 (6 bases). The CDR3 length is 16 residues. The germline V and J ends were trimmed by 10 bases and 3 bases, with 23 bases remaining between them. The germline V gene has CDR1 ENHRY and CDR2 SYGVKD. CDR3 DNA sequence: TGTGCCAGCTCTAAGGAAGGCCGGGGAGGAACAGATACGCAGTATTTT. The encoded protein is CASSKEGRGGTDTQYF.

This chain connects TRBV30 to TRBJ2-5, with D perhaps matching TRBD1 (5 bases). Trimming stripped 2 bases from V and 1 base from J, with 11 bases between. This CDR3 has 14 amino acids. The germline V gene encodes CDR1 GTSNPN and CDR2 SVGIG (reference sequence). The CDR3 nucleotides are TGTGCCTGGAGTCTAGGGGTAGTCCAAGAGACCCAGTACTTC. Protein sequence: CAWSLGVVQETQYF.

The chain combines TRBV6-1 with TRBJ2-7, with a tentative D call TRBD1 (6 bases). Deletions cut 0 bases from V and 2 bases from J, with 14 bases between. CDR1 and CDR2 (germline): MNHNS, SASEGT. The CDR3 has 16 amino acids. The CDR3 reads CASSEAQGQTTYEQYF. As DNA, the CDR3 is TGTGCCAGCAGTGAAGCGCAAGGACAGACGACCTACGAGCAGTACTTC.

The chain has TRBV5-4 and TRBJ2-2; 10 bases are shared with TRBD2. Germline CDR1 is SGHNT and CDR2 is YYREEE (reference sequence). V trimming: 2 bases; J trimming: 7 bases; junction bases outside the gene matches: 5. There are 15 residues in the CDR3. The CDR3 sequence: CASSFSGGRSGELFF. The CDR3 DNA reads TGTGCCAGCAGCTTTAGCGGGGGGCGTAGCGGGGAGCTGTTTTTT.

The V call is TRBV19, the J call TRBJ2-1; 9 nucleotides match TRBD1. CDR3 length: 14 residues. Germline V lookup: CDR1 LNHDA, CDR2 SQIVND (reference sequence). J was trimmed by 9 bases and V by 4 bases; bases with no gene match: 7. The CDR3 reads CASSRGTGSSEQFF. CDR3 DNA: TGTGCCAGTAGTAGAGGGACAGGGTCAAGTGAGCAGTTCTTC.

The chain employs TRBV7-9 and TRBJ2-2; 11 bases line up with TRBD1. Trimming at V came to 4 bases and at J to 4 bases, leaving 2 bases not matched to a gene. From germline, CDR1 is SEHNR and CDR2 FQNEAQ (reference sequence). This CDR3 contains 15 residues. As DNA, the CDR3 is TGTGCCAGCAGCTCGGGACAGGGGGGCACCGGGGAGCTGTTTTTT. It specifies CASSSGQGGTGELFF.

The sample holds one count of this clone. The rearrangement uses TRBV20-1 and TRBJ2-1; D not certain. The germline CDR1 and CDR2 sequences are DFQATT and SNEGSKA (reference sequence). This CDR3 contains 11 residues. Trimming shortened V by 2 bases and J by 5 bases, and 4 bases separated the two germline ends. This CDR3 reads CSARPDNEQFF. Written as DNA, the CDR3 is TGCAGTGCTAGACCCGACAATGAGCAGTTCTTC.

The DNA for the CDR3 is TGTGCCAGCAGTTTCGGACAGAACAATCAGCCCCAGCATTTT. It encodes CASSFGQNNQPQHF. The chain recombines TRBV27 with TRBJ1-5; D is possibly TRBD1 (6 bases). The CDR3 consists of 14 residues. V was cut by 3 bases and J by 3 bases, with 9 bases left in between. The germline CDR1 and CDR2 sequences are MNHEY and SMNVEV (reference sequence).

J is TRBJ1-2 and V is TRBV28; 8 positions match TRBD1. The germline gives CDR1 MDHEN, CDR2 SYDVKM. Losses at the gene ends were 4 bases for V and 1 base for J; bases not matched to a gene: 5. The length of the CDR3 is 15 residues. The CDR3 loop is CASSSDRGINYGYTF. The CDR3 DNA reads TGTGCCAGCAGTTCTGACAGGGGAATTAACTATGGCTACACCTTC.

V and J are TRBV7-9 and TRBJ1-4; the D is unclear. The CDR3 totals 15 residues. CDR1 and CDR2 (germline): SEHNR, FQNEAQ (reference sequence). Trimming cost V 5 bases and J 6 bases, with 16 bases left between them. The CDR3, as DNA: TGTGCCAGCAGCCCCGGGTTCCGGATAGATGAAAAACTGTTTTTT. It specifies CASSPGFRIDEKLFF.

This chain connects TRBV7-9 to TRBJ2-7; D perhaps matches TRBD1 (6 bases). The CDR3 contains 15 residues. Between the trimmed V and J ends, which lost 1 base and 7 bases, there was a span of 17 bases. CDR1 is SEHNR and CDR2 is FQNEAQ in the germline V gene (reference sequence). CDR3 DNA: TGTGCCAGCAGCTTAGGGGGTCAGGGGCGCGATGAGCAGTACTTC. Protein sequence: CASSLGGQGRDEQYF.

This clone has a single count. The CDR3 loop reads CASSPYGHEPSNYGYTF. For the CDR3, the DNA is TGTGCCAGCAGCCCGTATGGACACGAACCATCTAACTATGGCTACACCTTC. This chain connects TRBV7-8 to TRBJ1-2; weak D call: TRBD1 (5 bases). This CDR3 has 17 amino acids. Trimming shortened V by 5 bases and J by 0 bases, and 19 bases separated the two germline ends. CDR1 is SGHVS and CDR2 is FQNEAQ in the germline V gene.

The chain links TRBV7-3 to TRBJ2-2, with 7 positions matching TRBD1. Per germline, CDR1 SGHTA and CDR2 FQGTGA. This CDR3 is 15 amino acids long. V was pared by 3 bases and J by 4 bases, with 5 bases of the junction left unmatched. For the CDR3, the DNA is TGTGCCAGCAGCTTGTCGGGACAGATCACCGGGGAGCTGTTTTTT. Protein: CASSLSGQITGELFF.

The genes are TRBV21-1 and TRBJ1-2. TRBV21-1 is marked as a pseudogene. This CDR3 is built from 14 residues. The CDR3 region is CASSKALSTCGYTF. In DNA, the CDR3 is TGTGCCAGCAGCAAAGCGCTTTCTACTTGTGGCTACACCTTC.

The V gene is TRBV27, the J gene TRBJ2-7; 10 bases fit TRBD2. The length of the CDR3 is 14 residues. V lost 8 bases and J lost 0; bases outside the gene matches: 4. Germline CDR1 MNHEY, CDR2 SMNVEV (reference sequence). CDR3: CASRRTSGSYEQYF. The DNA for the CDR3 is TGTGCCAGCCGAAGGACTAGCGGCTCCTACGAGCAGTACTTC.

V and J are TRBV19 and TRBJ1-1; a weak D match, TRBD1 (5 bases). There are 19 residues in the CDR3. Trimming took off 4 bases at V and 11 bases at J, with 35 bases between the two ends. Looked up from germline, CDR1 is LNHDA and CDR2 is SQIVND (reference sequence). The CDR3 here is CASSTSTLMIGARSDQAFF. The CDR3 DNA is TGTGCCAGTAGTACCTCGACCCTAATGATTGGGGCCCGAAGCGACCAGGCTTTCTTT. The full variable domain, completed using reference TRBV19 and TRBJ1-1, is DGGITQSPKYLFRKEGQNVTLSCEQNLNHDAMYWYRQDPGQGLRLIYYSQIVNDFQKGDIAEGYSVSREKKESFPLTVTSAQKNPTAFYLCASSTSTLMIGARSDQAFFGQGTRLTVV.

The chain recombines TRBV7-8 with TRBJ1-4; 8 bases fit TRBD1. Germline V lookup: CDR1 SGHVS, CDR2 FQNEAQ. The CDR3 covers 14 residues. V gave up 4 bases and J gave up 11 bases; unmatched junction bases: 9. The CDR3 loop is CASSSGLTGVKLFF. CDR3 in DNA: TGTGCCAGCAGCTCGGGGCTGACAGGGGTCAAACTGTTTTTT.